The clone carrying this T cell receptor beta chain was detected only a few times. The antigen is undetermined. The source of the sample is a study of T cell responses to AZD1222 COVID-19 vaccine. Germline-derived CDR1 and CDR2 are SNHLY and FYNNEI. Trimming shortened V by 3 bases and J by 3 bases, and 3 bases separated the two germline ends. The CDR3 is made up of 12 amino acids. Whole-study results and caveats: Spike-specific TCR depth and breadth grew after two AZD1222 doses. Across the whole spike, CD4 TCRs peaked at regions 160-218 and 743-854. Baseline antibody screening turned up just a handful of seropositive AZD1222 recipients. Mostly white British, mostly female donors; authors suggested clonal diversity may be underestimated.

Assay: immunoSEQ multiplex PCR; the TCRdb copy retains only in-frame clones and omits some. The table includes some 180,000 clones, around 90% detected once. The source is an adult in good health. The J gene is TRBJ2-1, the V gene TRBV2; D ambiguous. This specimen was peripheral blood, taken on day 0 of AZD1222 vaccination. The CDR3 reads CASSDNYNEQFF. CDR3 DNA: TGTGCCAGCAGTGACAACTACAATGAGCAGTTCTTC. The whole variable domain, remainder taken from reference TRBV2 and TRBJ2-1, is EPEVTQTPSHQVTQMGQEVILRCVPISNHLYFYWYRQILGQKVEFLVSFYNNEISEKSEIFDDQFSVERPDGSNFTLKIRSTKLEDSAMYFCASSDNYNEQFFGPGTRLTVL.